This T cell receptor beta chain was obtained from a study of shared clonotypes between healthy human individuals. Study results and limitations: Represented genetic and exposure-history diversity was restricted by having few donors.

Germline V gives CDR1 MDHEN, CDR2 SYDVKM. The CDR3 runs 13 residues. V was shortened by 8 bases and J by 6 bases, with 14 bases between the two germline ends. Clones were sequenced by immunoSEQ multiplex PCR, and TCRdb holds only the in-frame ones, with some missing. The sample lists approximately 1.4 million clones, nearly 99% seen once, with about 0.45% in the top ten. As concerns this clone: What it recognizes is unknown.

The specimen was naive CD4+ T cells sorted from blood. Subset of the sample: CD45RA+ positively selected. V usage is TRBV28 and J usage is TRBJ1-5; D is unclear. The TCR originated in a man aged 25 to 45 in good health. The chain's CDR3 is CASSPRTSQPQHF. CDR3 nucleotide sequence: TGTGCCAGCTCACCGAGAACTTCTCAGCCCCAGCATTTT.